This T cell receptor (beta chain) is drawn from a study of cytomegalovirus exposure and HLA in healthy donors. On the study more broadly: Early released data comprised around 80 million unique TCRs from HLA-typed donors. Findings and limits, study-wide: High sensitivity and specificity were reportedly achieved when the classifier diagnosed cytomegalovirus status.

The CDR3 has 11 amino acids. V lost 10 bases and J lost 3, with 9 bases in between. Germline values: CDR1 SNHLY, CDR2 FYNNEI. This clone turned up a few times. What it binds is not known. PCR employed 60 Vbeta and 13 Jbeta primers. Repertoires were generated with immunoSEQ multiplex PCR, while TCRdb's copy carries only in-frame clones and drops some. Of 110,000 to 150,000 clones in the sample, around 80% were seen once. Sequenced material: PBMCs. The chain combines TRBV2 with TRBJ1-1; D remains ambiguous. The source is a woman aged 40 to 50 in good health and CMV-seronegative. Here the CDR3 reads CATSSDTEAFF. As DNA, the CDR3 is TGTGCCACGAGTAGCGACACTGAAGCTTTCTTT.